Listed here are 25 T cell receptor beta chains from one sample, sequenced in a study of blood T cells in healthy people across ages. A J-beta primer mix and a sample-barcoded 5' primer were used in a second PCR of roughly 6 to 12 cycles. MiXCR, applied by TCRdb to the 5' RACE reads, yields one record per CDR3 protein. Of about 780,000 distinct CDR3 sequences listed, roughly 24% are singletons. This sample also belongs to another study, concerning T cells of mothers and their children.

The sequencing input was blood. All receptors derive from a boy aged 5-17 years in good health.

V and J are TRBV6-6 and TRBJ2-5; tentative D call: TRBD1 (6 bases). The DNA end is a closer match to TRBJ2-1, so the J assignment may be wrong. The CDR3 loop spans 14 amino acids. Germline-derived CDR1 and CDR2 are MNHNY and SVGAGI (reference sequence). The CDR3 loop is CASRTEGHRNEQFF. The CDR3 nucleotides read TGTGCCAGCAGGACCGAGGGACACAGGAATGAGCAGTTCTTC.

This clonotype appeared once. The rearrangement uses TRBV29-1 and TRBJ2-1; D call uncertain. The length of the CDR3 is 14 residues. V gave up 3 bases and J gave up 3 bases, with 12 bases separating them. Germline loops: CDR1 SQVTM, CDR2 ANQGSEA. The DNA for the CDR3 is TGCAGCGTTGAGAGTCGAGAGTTCTACAATGAGCAGTTCTTC. This encodes CSVESREFYNEQFF.

The chain uses TRBV7-1 and TRBJ2-5; 15 bases agree with TRBD2. The DNA matches TRBJ2-7 better at its end, which makes the J call doubtful. TRBV7-1 is filed as an ORF, its function uncertain. The CDR3 extends over 24 amino acids. This chain's CDR3 is CASSSPSQALWTSGGELRSYEQYF. The CDR3 bases are TGTGCCAGCAGCTCCCCTTCTCAGGCCCTATGGACTAGCGGGGGGGAACTGAGATCCTACGAGCAGTACTTC.

The rearrangement links TRBV7-6 to TRBJ2-5; D call uncertain. The DNA matches TRBJ2-7 better at its end, which makes the J call doubtful. Germline V gene sequence: CDR1 SGHVS, CDR2 FNYEAQ. The CDR3 is 15 amino acids. CDR3 DNA: TGTGCCAGCAGCTTAGAGGGCGAGAGCTCCTACGAGCAGTACTTC. As protein: CASSLEGESSYEQYF.

In regard to this clonotype: Relative to the germline gene, one junction end is altered; a read error may explain this. This rearrangement joins TRBV10-3 to TRBJ2-3, with 8 nucleotides matching TRBD1. Germline CDR1 ENHRY, CDR2 SYGVKD. The CDR3 extends over 18 amino acids. The CDR3 DNA follows: TGTGCCATCAGTGGCCCCACCGACAGGGGCAGTAGCACAGATGCGCAGTATTTT. It specifies CAISGPTDRGSSTDAQYF.

This clonotype was recorded a few times. The junction does not match germline at one end; this may be a read error. The rearrangement links TRBV2 to TRBJ2-2; 8 positions agree with TRBD2. This CDR3 is 14 amino acids long. Per the germline V gene, CDR1 is SNHLY and CDR2 is FYNNEI. The DNA of the CDR3 is TGTGCCAGCAGTGAAGAGAATACGGGGGGGGGCCTAGCCTTT. This sequence encodes CASSEENTGGGLAF. Filled out from reference TRBV2 and TRBJ2-2, the complete variable domain reads EPEVTQTPSHQVTQMGQEVILRCVPISNHLYFYWYRQILGQKVEFLVSFYNNEISEKSEIFDDQFSVERPDGSNFTLKIRSTKLEDSAMYFCASSEENTGGGLAFGEGSRLTVL.

This clonotype was detected only a few times. This chain uses TRBV28 with TRBJ2-1; the D gene is possibly TRBD1 (6 bases). The last part of the DNA fits TRBJ2-7 better; the J call may be wrong. Germline CDR1 MDHEN, CDR2 SYDVKM. The CDR3 consists of 13 residues. DNA of the CDR3: TGTGCCAGCGTCAGACAGGATACCTACGAGCAGTACTTC. Translation gives CASVRQDTYEQYF.

The chain employs TRBV6-2 or TRBV6-3 and TRBJ2-2; 7 bases map to TRBD1. V lost 7 bases to trimming and J lost 3 bases; unmatched junction nucleotides: 8. This CDR3 has 15 residues. The V gene's germline CDR1 is MNHEY and CDR2 SVGEGT. CDR3 residues: CASTPIDRDTGELFF. The CDR3 region has the DNA TGTGCCAGCACCCCTATTGACAGGGACACCGGGGAGCTGTTTTTT.

The chain employs TRBV29-1 and TRBJ2-3, with D unclear. The CDR3 runs to 14 residues. Trimming removed 2 bases from V and 2 bases from J, with 11 bases in between. In germline, CDR1 is SQVTM, CDR2 ANQGSEA. Here the CDR3 reads CSVEFRTPTDTQYF. In nucleotides, the CDR3 is TGCAGCGTTGAATTTAGGACCCCCACAGATACGCAGTATTTT.

This sequence joins TRBV20-1 and TRBJ1-4; 10 nucleotides align to TRBD1. V dropped 0 bases and J dropped 8; count of bases not matched to a gene: 6. This CDR3 contains 15 residues. Germline V gene data show CDR1 as DFQATT and CDR2 as SNEGSKA (reference sequence). The DNA for the CDR3 is TGCAGTGCTAGAGAAGGGACAGGGGACGTCGAAAAACTGTTTTTT. Its translation: CSAREGTGDVEKLFF.

The V call is TRBV5-1, the J call TRBJ2-3, with TRBD2 matching 8 bases. CDR1 SGHRS and CDR2 YFSETQ come from the germline V gene. V was pared by 3 bases and J by 0 bases, with 9 bases of the junction left unmatched. The CDR3 length is 17 residues. The DNA of the CDR3 is TGCGCCAGCAGCTCCAACCCAGCGGGGGCTAGCACAGATACGCAGTATTTT. Its protein product is CASSSNPAGASTDTQYF.

This clonotype has a handful of counts. The chain links TRBV29-1 to TRBJ2-3; tentative D call: TRBD1 (5 bases). This CDR3 comprises 13 residues. Trimming removed 6 bases at V and 7 bases at J, with 17 bases between. Per the germline V gene, CDR1 is SQVTM and CDR2 is ANQGSEA. The CDR3 nucleotides read TGCAGCGTCCCAGGGCCCTCACGATATACGCAGTATTTT. Translation: CSVPGPSRYTQYF.

CDR3 in amino acids: CASSLVTGGAREQYF. The CDR3 DNA sequence: TGTGCCAGCAGTTTAGTGACAGGGGGCGCGAGGGAGCAGTACTTC. The V gene is TRBV12-3 or TRBV12-4, the J gene TRBJ2-5, with 10 bases that match TRBD1. V gave up 1 base and J gave up 11 bases; unmatched junction bases: 10. The CDR3 is 15 amino acids.

This chain uses TRBV27 with TRBJ1-1; 11 nucleotides line up with TRBD1. Germline values: CDR1 MNHEY, CDR2 SMNVEV (reference sequence). The CDR3 consists of 16 residues. V shed 5 bases, J shed 4 bases, and the junction held 9 bases outside the gene matches. CDR3 DNA: TGTGCCAGCAGTCAAAGGACAGGGGGCTGGGGCACTGAAGCTTTCTTT. The encoded protein is CASSQRTGGWGTEAFF.

CDR3 protein: CASSSKTELEETQYF. The CDR3, as DNA: TGTGCCAGCAGCTCCAAGACTGAACTAGAAGAGACCCAGTACTTC. The gene calls are TRBV11-1 and TRBJ2-5; a weak D match, TRBD2 (5 bases). Trimming removed 4 bases from V and 3 bases from J, with 15 bases in between. The V gene's germline CDR1 is SGHAT and CDR2 FQDESV (reference sequence). The CDR3 loop spans 15 amino acids.

The chain carries TRBV3-1 and TRBJ2-5, with D perhaps matching TRBD1 (6 bases). The V gene lost 1 base and the J gene lost 5 bases, with 14 bases spanning the gap. Germline CDR1 LGHDT, CDR2 YNNKEL (reference sequence). This CDR3 is built from 15 residues. DNA for the CDR3: TGTGCCAGCAGCCAAGTGGGCGGACAGTCGGAGACCCAGTACTTC. This gives the protein CASSQVGGQSETQYF.

This clonotype was counted between two and nine times. This CDR3 is missing its conserved last phenylalanine or tryptophan, likely due to a read error. This chain joins TRBV27 and TRBJ2-3; TRBD2 matches 9 bases. Germline-derived CDR1 and CDR2 are MNHEY and SMNVEV (reference sequence). This CDR3 is built from 14 residues. J gave up 7 bases and V 7 bases, and 9 bases lay outside the gene matches. The CDR3 protein is CASIGTSPINTQYL. CDR3 in DNA: TGTGCCAGCATTGGGACTAGCCCTATCAATACGCAGTATCTT.

The gene calls are TRBV3-1 and TRBJ2-7, with D perhaps TRBD2 (5 bases). Trimming removed 1 base at V and 7 bases at J, with 8 bases between. The CDR3 length is 12 residues. The germline V gene encodes CDR1 LGHDT and CDR2 YNNKEL (reference sequence). CDR3 sequence (DNA): TGTGCCAGCAGCCAAGGAAGGAGGGAGCAGTACTTC. Residues: CASSQGRREQYF.

The chain is built from TRBV18 and TRBJ2-5; possibly TRBD1 for D (5 bases). The DNA end lines up better with TRBJ2-7; the J call may be wrong. CDR1 KGHSH and CDR2 LQKENI come from the germline V gene. The CDR3 sequence is 15 residues long. CDR3: CASSENLQVSYEQYF. Written as DNA, the CDR3 is TGTGCCAGCTCCGAAAACCTACAGGTCTCCTACGAGCAGTACTTC.

The chain combines TRBV7-2 with TRBJ1-4; the match to TRBD1 covers 8 bases. V lost 1 base and J lost 7; bases outside the gene matches: 5. The CDR3 length is 15 residues. The germline CDR1 and CDR2 sequences are SGHTA and FQGNSA. CDR3 protein: CASSLGDRGAEKLFF. In DNA form, the CDR3 reads TGTGCCAGCAGCTTAGGAGACAGGGGAGCTGAAAAACTGTTTTTT.

V is TRBV7-8 and J is TRBJ1-1, with D unclear. Germline V lookup: CDR1 SGHVS, CDR2 FQNEAQ. V lost 1 base and J 3 bases, leaving 9 bases between the germline ends. The CDR3 is made up of 14 amino acids. Here the CDR3 reads CASSLDNYYTEAFF. CDR3 nucleotide sequence: TGTGCCAGCAGCTTAGACAACTATTACACTGAAGCTTTCTTT.

This clonotype came up a few times. This chain uses TRBV29-1 with TRBJ1-1; D call uncertain. Trimming took off 7 bases at V and 1 base at J, with 16 bases between the two ends. Germline V gene sequence: CDR1 SQVTM, CDR2 ANQGSEA. The CDR3 consists of 14 residues. CDR3 residues: CSATSGHTNTEAFF. CDR3 nucleotides: TGCAGCGCCACAAGCGGTCACACGAACACTGAAGCTTTCTTT. Combining the CDR3 with reference TRBV29-1 and TRBJ1-1 gives the whole variable domain SAVISQKPSRDICQRGTSLTIQCQVDSQVTMMFWYRQQPGQSLTLIATANQGSEATYESGFVIDKFPISRPNLTFSTLTVSNMSPEDSSIYLCSATSGHTNTEAFFGQGTRLTVV.

The rearrangement links TRBV9 to TRBJ2-3; 7 nucleotides match TRBD1. The trim removed 4 bases at V and 6 bases at J, leaving 5 bases unmatched. The CDR3 totals 13 residues. Germline V lookup: CDR1 SGDLS, CDR2 YYNGEE. Here the CDR3 reads CASSINRGDTQYF. CDR3 sequence (DNA): TGTGCCAGCAGCATCAACAGGGGCGATACGCAGTATTTT. The full variable domain, rest sourced from reference TRBV9 and TRBJ2-3, is DSGVTQTPKHLITATGQRVTLRCSPRSGDLSVYWYQQSLDQGLQFLIQYYNGEERAKGNILERFSAQQFPDLHSELNLSSLELGDSALYFCASSINRGDTQYFGPGTRLTVL.

The V call is TRBV2, the J call TRBJ2-5, with D possibly matching TRBD1 (6 bases). Germline CDR1 SNHLY, CDR2 FYNNEI. The CDR3 contains 14 residues. Trimming stripped 7 bases from V and 3 bases from J, with 15 bases between. The DNA of the CDR3 is TGTGCCAGCAAACCGAGCGAGGGGGAAGAGACCCAGTACTTC. This sequence encodes CASKPSEGEETQYF.

This sequence joins TRBV4-1 and TRBJ2-5, with a weak D call TRBD1 (7 bases). There are 16 residues in the CDR3. V was pared by 1 base and J by 5 bases, with 17 bases between. Germline CDR1 is MGHRA and CDR2 is YSYEKL. CDR3 region: CASSQVSGGLGETQYF. CDR3 DNA: TGCGCCAGCAGCCAAGTCTCAGGGGGGCTTGGGGAGACCCAGTACTTC.